This TCR beta chain was identified in a study of radiotherapy plus CTLA-4 blockade in lung cancer. Worth noting for this clone: Its specificity is unknown.

Libraries were prepared by immunoSEQ multiplex PCR; TCRdb keeps only in-frame clonotypes and omits some of them. The sample has some 110,000 clones, 81% seen once. The V gene lost 4 bases and the J gene lost 2 bases, with 9 bases spanning the gap. The CDR3 runs 13 residues. CDR1 is SGHRS, CDR2 YFSETQ, per germline. Points from the study as a whole: Blood TCR clones of tumor origin expanded after radiotherapy plus ipilimumab.

This sequence was found in a human donor with non-small cell lung cancer that progressed on radiotherapy plus ipilimumab. Some clones in this sample may be carry-over from other donors' samples. Sequencing was performed on peripheral blood, taken from a patient treated with radiotherapy plus ipilimumab. This rearrangement joins TRBV5-1 to TRBJ1-1, with a possible D match to TRBD1 (5 bases). The CDR3 region is CASSTQGNTEAFF. The CDR3 DNA sequence: TGCGCCAGCAGCACGCAGGGTAACACTGAAGCTTTCTTT.